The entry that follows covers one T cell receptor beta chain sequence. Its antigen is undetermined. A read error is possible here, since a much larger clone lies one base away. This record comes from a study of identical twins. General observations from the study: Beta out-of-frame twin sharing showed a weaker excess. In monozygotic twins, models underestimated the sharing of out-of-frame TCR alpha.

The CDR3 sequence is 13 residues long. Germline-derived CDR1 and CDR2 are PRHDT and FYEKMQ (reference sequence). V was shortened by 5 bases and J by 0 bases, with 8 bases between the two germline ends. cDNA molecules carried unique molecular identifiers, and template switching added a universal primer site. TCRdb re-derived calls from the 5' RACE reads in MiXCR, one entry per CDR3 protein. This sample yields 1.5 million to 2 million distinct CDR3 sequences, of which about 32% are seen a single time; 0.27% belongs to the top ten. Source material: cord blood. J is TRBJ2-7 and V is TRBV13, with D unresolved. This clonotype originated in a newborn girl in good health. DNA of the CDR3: TGTGCCAGCAGCACACCTAGCTCCTACGAGCAGTACTTC. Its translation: CASSTPSSYEQYF.